The next 2 T cell receptor beta chains were all read from a single sample in a study of cytomegalovirus exposure and HLA in healthy donors. Repertoires were generated with immunoSEQ multiplex PCR, while TCRdb's copy carries only in-frame clones and drops some. The sample includes over 45,000 clones, roughly 93% of them seen just once. The sample comprised PBMCs. The origin of the receptors is a woman under 30 in good health and CMV-seronegative.

The CDR3 DNA reads TGTGCCACCAGCAGGGACGGACAGGGGCTATCCTATGGCTACACCTTC. Protein: CATSRDGQGLSYGYTF. This chain links TRBV15 with TRBJ1-2; 9 positions match TRBD1. CDR3 length equals 16 residues. Germline CDR1 is LNHNV and CDR2 is YYDKDF (reference sequence). The junction had 9 bases not matched to a gene; V was cut back by 3 bases and J by 4 bases. Filled out from reference TRBV15 and TRBJ1-2, the complete variable domain reads DAMVIQNPRYQVTQFGKPVTLSCSQTLNHNVMYWYQQKSSQAPKLLFHYYDKDFNNEADTPDNFQSRRPNTSFCFLDIRSPGLGDTAMYLCATSRDGQGLSYGYTFGSGTRLTVV.

The chain combines TRBV6-6 with TRBJ2-1; possible D gene TRBD2, 6 bases. CDR1 is MNHNY, CDR2 SVGAGI, per germline (reference sequence). Trimming stripped 5 bases from V and 8 bases from J, with 19 bases between. This CDR3 has 15 residues. CDR3 coding DNA: TGTGCCAGCAGTATCGTCGCGGGGCTGGACGATGAGCAGTTCTTC. Its protein product is CASSIVAGLDDEQFF.